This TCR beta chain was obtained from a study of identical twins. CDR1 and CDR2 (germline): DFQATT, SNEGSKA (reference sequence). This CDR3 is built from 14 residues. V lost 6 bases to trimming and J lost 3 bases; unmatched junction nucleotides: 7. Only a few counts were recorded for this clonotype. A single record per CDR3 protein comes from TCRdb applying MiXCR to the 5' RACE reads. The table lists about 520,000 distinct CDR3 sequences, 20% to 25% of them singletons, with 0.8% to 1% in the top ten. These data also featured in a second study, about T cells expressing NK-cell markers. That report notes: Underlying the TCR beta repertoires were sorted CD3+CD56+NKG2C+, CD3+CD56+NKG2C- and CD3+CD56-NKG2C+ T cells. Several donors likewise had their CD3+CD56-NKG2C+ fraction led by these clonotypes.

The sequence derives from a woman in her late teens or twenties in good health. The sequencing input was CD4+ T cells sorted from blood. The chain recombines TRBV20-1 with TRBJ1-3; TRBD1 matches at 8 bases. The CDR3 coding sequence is TGCAGTGCATCGGACAGGGAAAATGGAAACACCATATATTTT. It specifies CSASDRENGNTIYF.